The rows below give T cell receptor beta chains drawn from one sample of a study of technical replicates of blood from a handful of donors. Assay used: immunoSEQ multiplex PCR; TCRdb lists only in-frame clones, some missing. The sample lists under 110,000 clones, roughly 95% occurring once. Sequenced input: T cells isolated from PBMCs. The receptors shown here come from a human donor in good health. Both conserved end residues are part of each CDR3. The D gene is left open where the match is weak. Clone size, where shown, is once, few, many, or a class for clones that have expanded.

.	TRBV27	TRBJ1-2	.	CASSPRGREGYTF	TGTGCCAGCAGCCCCCGAGGGAGAGAGGGCTACACCTTC
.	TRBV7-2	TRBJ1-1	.	CASSFREVTEAFF	TGTGCCAGCAGCTTCCGGGAGGTCACTGAAGCTTTCTTT
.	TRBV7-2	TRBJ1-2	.	CASSLSPPGGNYGYTF	TGTGCCAGCAGCTTATCCCCACCTGGGGGGAACTATGGCTACACCTTC
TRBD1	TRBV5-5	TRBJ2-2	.	CASSRGQTGELFF	TGTGCCAGCAGCCGGGGACAGACCGGGGAGCTGTTTTTT
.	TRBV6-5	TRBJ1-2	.	CASSTGHNYGYTF	TGTGCCAGCAGTACGGGACATAACTATGGCTACACCTTC
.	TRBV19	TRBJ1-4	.	CASKSSEAGLTNEKLFF	TGTGCCAGTAAGAGTAGCGAGGCTGGACTCACTAATGAAAAACTGTTTTTT
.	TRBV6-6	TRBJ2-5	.	CASSYSAGLETQYF	TGTGCCAGCAGTTACTCGGCAGGGTTGGAGACCCAGTACTTC
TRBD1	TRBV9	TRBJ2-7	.	CASSPGQTFSYEQYF	TGTGCCAGCAGCCCGGGACAGACCTTCTCCTACGAGCAGTACTTC
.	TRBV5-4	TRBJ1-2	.	CASSFRGGIGYTF	TGTGCCAGCAGCTTTAGGGGAGGGATTGGCTACACCTTC
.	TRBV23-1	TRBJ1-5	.	CASSHDRDNRQPQHF	TGCGCCAGCAGTCACGACCGGGACAACCGGCAGCCCCAGCATTTT
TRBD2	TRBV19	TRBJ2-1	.	CASGPGTSGTEQFF	TGTGCCAGCGGGCCCGGGACTAGCGGCACTGAGCAGTTCTTC
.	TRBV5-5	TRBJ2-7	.	CASSFGASEGYEQYF	TGTGCCAGCAGCTTCGGGGCTAGCGAAGGATACGAGCAGTACTTC
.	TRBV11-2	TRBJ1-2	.	CASSSIGGNYDYGYTF	TGTGCCAGCAGCTCAATAGGAGGGAACTACGACTATGGCTACACCTTC
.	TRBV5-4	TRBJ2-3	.	CASSFPWGVGTDTQYF	TGTGCCAGCAGCTTCCCGTGGGGGGTGGGCACAGATACGCAGTATTTT
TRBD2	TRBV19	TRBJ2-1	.	CASSTTTDPGLAGSFSLYNEQFF	TGTGCCAGTAGTACGACCACAGACCCGGGACTAGCGGGATCCTTTAGTCTCTACAATGAGCAGTTCTTC
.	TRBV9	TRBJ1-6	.	CASSVEAASSYNSPLHF	TGTGCCAGCAGCGTAGAAGCTGCTAGCTCCTATAATTCACCCCTCCACTTT
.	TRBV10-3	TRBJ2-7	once	CAISESATRYGHEQYF	TGTGCCATCAGTGAGTCAGCGACTAGGTATGGCCACGAGCAGTACTTC
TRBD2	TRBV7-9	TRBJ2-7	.	CASSVYSGSESYEQYF	TGTGCCAGCAGCGTTTATAGCGGGAGCGAATCCTACGAGCAGTACTTC
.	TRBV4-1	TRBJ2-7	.	CASSHEGQTYEQYF	TGCGCCAGCAGCCATGAGGGACAAACCTACGAGCAGTACTTC